This T cell receptor beta chain was retrieved from a study of post-analysis software for immune sequencing data. To note about this clonotype: Antigen unknown.

Regarding the study as a whole: Samples made in the same batch grouped tightly together by F measure. Patients carried a handful of TRBV segments more frequently than controls did, and TRBV5-6, TRBV5-1 and TRBV20-1 were among them.

TCR beta cDNA libraries had unique molecular identifiers. One entry per CDR3 protein, called by TCRdb with MiXCR from the PCR reads. The data contain hundreds of thousands of distinct CDR3 sequences, 55% to 70% of them singletons. The CDR3 covers 15 residues. From germline, CDR1 is LGHNA and CDR2 YSLEER. Trimming took off 0 bases at V and 1 base at J, with 8 bases between the two ends. The V call is TRBV4-3, the J call TRBJ2-3; D unclear. The sequence was collected from a girl aged 2-10 years with multiple sclerosis. The sequencing sample was made of blood. In nucleotides, the CDR3 is TGCGCCAGCAGCCAAGATAGGATGGGCACAGATACGCAGTATTTT. It codes for CASSQDRMGTDTQYF.